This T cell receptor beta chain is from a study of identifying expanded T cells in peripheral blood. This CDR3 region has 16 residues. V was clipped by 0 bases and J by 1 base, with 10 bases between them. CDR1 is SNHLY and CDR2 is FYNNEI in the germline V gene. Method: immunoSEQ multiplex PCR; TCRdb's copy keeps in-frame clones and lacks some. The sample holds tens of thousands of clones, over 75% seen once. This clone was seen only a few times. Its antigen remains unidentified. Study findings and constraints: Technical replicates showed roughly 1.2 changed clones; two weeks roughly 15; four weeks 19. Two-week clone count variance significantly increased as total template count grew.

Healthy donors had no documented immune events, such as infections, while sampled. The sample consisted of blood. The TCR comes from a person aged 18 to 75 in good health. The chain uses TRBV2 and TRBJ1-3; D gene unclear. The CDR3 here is CASSEAVGISGNTIYF. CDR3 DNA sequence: TGTGCCAGCAGTGAAGCCGTCGGCATTTCTGGAAACACCATATATTTT.